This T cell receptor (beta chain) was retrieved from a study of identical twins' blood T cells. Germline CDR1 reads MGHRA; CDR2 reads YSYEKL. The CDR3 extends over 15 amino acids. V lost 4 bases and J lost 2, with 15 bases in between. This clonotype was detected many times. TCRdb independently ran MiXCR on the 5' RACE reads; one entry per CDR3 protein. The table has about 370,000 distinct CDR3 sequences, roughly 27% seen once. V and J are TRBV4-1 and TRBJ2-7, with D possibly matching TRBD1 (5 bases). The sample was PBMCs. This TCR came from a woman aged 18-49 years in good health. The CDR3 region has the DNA TGCGCCAGCAGCCTCCAGTGGGGCTATGCCTACGAGCAGTACTTC. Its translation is CASSLQWGYAYEQYF.